This T cell receptor (beta chain) was documented in a study of T cell responses to AZD1222 COVID-19 vaccine. Whole-study findings and limits: Nearly half of spike-specific TCRs reportedly go after variant regions that carry no mutations.

The CDR3 is made up of 15 amino acids, end residues included. Germline CDR1 reads MDHEN; CDR2 reads SYDVKM. The repertoire was sequenced with immunoSEQ multiplex PCR; TCRdb's copy has only in-frame clones and lacks some. The sample contains about 180,000 clones, about 91% of which appear only once. To note about this clone: Its matching antigen is unknown. Because the CDR3's place on the DNA is in doubt, the DNA is left out and the CDR3 is given as listed by TCRdb.

The TCR sequence derives from an adult who received the AZD1222 COVID-19 vaccine. This sequence joins TRBV28 and TRBJ1-2; TRBD1 is the table's D call and was not checked against the DNA. The sequences come from peripheral blood, collected 28 days after the second AZD1222 dose. CDR3 residues: CASSTSRQGAYGYTF.